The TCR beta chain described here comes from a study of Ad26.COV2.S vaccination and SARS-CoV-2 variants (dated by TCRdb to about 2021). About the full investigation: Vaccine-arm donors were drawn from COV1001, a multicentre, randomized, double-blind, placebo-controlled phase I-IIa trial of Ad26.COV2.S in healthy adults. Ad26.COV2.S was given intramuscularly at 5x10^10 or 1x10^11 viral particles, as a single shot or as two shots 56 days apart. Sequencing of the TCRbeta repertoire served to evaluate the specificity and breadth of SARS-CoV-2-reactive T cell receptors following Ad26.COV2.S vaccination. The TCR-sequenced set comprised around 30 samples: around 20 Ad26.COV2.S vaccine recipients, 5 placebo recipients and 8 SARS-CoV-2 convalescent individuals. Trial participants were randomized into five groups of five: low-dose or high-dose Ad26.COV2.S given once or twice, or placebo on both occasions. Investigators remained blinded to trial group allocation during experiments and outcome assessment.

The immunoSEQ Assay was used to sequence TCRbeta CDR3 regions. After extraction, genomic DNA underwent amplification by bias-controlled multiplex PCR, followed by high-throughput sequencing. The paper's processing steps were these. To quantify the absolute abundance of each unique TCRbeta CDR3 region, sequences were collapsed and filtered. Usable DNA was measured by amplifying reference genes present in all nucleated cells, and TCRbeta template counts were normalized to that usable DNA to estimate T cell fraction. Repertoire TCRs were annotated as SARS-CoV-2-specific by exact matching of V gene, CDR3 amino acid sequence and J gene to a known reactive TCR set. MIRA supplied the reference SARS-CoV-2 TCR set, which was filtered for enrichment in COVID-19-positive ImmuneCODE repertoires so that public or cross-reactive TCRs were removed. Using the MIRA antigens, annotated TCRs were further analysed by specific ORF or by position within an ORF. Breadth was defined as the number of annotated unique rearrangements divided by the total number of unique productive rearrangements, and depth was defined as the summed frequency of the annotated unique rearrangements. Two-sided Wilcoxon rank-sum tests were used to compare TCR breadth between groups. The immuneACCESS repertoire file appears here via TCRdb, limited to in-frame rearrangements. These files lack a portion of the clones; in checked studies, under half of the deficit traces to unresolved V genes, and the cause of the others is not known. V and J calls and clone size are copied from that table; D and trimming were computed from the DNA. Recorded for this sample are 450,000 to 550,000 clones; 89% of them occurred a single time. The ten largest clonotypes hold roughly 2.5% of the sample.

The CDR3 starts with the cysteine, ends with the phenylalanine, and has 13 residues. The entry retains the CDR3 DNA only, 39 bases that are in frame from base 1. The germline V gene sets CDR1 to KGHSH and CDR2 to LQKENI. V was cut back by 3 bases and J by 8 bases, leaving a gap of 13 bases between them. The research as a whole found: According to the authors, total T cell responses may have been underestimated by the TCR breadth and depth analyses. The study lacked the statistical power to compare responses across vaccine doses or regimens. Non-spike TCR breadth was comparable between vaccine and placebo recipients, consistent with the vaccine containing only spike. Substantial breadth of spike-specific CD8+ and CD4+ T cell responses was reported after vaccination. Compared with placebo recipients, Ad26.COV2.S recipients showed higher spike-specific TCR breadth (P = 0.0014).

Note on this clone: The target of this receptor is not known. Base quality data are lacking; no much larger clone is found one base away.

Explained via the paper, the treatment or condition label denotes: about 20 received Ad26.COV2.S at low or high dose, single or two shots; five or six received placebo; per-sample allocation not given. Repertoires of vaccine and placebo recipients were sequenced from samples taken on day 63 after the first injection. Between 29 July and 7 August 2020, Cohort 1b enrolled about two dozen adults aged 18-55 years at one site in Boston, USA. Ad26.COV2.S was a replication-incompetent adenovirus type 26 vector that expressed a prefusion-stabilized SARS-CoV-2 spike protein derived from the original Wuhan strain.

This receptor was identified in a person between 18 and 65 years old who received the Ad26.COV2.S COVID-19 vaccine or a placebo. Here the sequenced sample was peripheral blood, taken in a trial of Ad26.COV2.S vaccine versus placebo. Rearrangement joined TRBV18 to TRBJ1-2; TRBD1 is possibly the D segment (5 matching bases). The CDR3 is CASSPVGDLGYTF. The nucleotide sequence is TGTGCCAGCTCACCGGTAGGGGATTTAGGCTACACCTTC.